This entry is about one TCR beta chain. Antigen specificity is unknown. CDR3 length equals 15 residues. J was trimmed by 1 base and V by 4 bases; bases with no gene match: 4. Germline CDR1 is SGHNT and CDR2 is YYREEE (reference sequence). Nashville, Tennessee was home to all donors, who were Caucasian adults. In the source study's methods: Sequence data from immunoSEQ were junction-only and lacked quality scores; consequently, filtering differed. Sequencing was performed with immunoSEQ multiplex PCR; in TCRdb, only in-frame clones are kept and a portion is missing. V, J and clone size reflect that table, while D and trimming were determined from the DNA. The sample contains about 2.3 million clones, over 85% of which appear only once. The entry originates in a study of shared clonotypes between healthy human individuals. Turning to the study itself: CD4 naive and memory got three plates each, CD8 naive two, CD8 memory one. General observations from the study: Rarefaction curves obtained for sorted subsets showed sequencing incomplete despite large depth.

Sequenced input: naive CD4+ T cells from PBMCs. The subset is: CD45RA+ positively selected. The rearrangement links TRBV5-4 to TRBJ2-1, with TRBD2 matching 8 bases. This receptor was obtained from a man between 18 and 35 years old in good health. Some clones in this sample may be carry-over from other donors' samples. CDR3 DNA sequence: TGTGCCAGCAGCACCGCTAGCGGGTCCTACAATGAGCAGTTCTTC. It is translated as CASSTASGSYNEQFF.